These 7 T cell receptor beta chains were sequenced from one sample in a study of regulatory T cells in long-lasting Graves disease. The time point was: newly diagnosed GD, antithyroid drugs for less than 3 months. After RNA was extracted from PBMCs, the TCR library was made from it. Building of the TCR beta libraries involved iRepertoire HTBI primers and Arm-PCR of CDR3 regions. One entry per CDR3 protein results from TCRdb running MiXCR on the multiplex PCR reads. This sample yields approximately 350,000 distinct CDR3 sequences, of which 10% to 15% are seen a single time; 18% belongs to the top ten. The same data also went into a second study, on T cells in Graves' hyperthyroidism and ophthalmopathy.

The sample here was peripheral blood mononuclear cells (PBMCs), taken at new diagnosis, from a patient treated with antithyroid drugs. Receptors were obtained from a woman between 18 and 29 years old with Graves disease.

The J gene is TRBJ2-3, the V gene TRBV4-1; D assignment may be TRBD1 or TRBD2 (5 bases each). V lost 1 base, J lost 2 bases, and 16 bases lay in between. Germline V gives CDR1 MGHRA, CDR2 YSYEKL. This CDR3 spans 17 amino acids. CDR3 loop: CASSQVSAGTPTDTQYF. In DNA form, the CDR3 reads TGCGCCAGCAGCCAAGTGTCGGCAGGGACCCCCACAGATACGCAGTATTTT.

This clonotype was detected many times. The J gene is TRBJ2-3, the V gene TRBV28; tentatively, D is TRBD2 (6 bases). There are 14 residues in the CDR3. V was shortened by 6 bases and J by 4 bases, with 14 bases between the two germline ends. Germline CDR1 and CDR2: MDHEN and SYDVKM. The DNA for the CDR3 is TGTGCCAGCAGCACTAGCCTATGGTCAGATACGCAGTATTTT. It yields the protein CASSTSLWSDTQYF.

This clonotype appeared many times. The chain joins TRBV12-3 or TRBV12-4 to TRBJ2-1; D may match TRBD1 or TRBD2 (5 bases each). This CDR3 spans 14 amino acids. V was cut by 8 bases and J by 1 base, with 12 bases left in between. The CDR3 spells CASGVGGSYNEQFF. The CDR3 region has the DNA TGTGCCAGCGGGGTTGGGGGTTCCTACAATGAGCAGTTCTTC.

This clonotype was recorded at least ten times. The rearrangement joins TRBV3-1 to TRBJ2-5; TRBD2 might be the D (7 bases). Germline V CDR1 and CDR2: LGHDT, YNNKEL (reference sequence). CDR3 length: 13 amino acids. V lost 2 bases to trimming and J lost 7 bases, with 11 bases between them. The DNA for the CDR3 is TGTGCCAGCAGCCAAAGGGGGGGGACGACCCAGTACTTC. It specifies CASSQRGGTTQYF.

Ten or more counts support this clonotype. The CDR3 DNA sequence: TGTGCCAGCAGTTCCTCGGCCCTTTACAATGAGCAGTTCTTC. Protein sequence: CASSSSALYNEQFF. This chain uses TRBV12-3 or TRBV12-4 with TRBJ2-1; unclear D gene. Trimming shortened V by 4 bases and J by 4 bases, and 11 bases separated the two germline ends. The CDR3 is 14 residues long.

This clonotype was counted at least ten times. V gene TRBV7-3 combines with J gene TRBJ2-2; 12 positions agree with TRBD1. This CDR3 has 17 amino acids. Germline loops: CDR1 SGHTA, CDR2 FQGTGA. V lost 4 bases to trimming and J lost 3 bases; unmatched junction nucleotides: 6. The CDR3 DNA is TGTGCCAGCAGCTCTTCGGGACAGGGGGCATACACCGGGGAGCTGTTTTTT. Its translation is CASSSSGQGAYTGELFF.

In its sample, this clonotype was seen many times. This chain connects TRBV7-2 to TRBJ2-3; D not resolved. Trimming shortened V by 1 base and J by 0 bases, and 8 bases separated the two germline ends. The germline V gene encodes CDR1 SGHTA and CDR2 FQGNSA. This CDR3 is built from 15 residues. The CDR3 bases are TGTGCCAGCAGCTTAGTAGGTTCTAGCACAGATACGCAGTATTTT. Its translation: CASSLVGSSTDTQYF.